A single TCR beta chain is shown here with its context. The target antigen is unknown. This entry comes from a study of radiation and T cells in renal cell carcinoma. The protocol was immunoSEQ multiplex PCR, while the TCRdb copy is restricted to in-frame clones and leaves out a portion. The sample shows some 97,000 clones, approximately 82% of them seen only once. Time point in this sample: blood 4 weeks post-SBRT, at nephrectomy. Stated treatment: 15 Gy SBRT to primary tumor, nephrectomy 4 weeks later. Nephrectomy followed 15 Gy stereotactic body radiation by 4 weeks. Blood was sampled at baseline, 2 weeks and 4 weeks after SBRT. Study conclusions and caveats: In blood, top tumor clones expanded by 2 weeks, shrinking by 4.

There are 18 residues in the CDR3. In germline, CDR1 is MNHNS, CDR2 SASEGT. The V and J ends lost 2 bases and 2 bases respectively, with 22 bases between them. This sequence was found in a man between 60 and 75 years old with renal cell carcinoma. The chain uses TRBV6-1 and TRBJ2-7; perhaps TRBD2 as D (5 bases). Material: blood, obtained from a patient whose treatment included radiotherapy and nephrectomy. In DNA, the CDR3 is TGTGCCAGCAGTGAAACCCGGGTAAGCGGCCCTCTAACCTACGAGCAGTACTTC. Its translation is CASSETRVSGPLTYEQYF.